A single sample gave rise to the 16 T cell receptor beta chains below, sequenced in a study of cytomegalovirus exposure and HLA in healthy donors. Researchers ran the PCR with 60 Vbeta and 13 Jbeta primers. Some clones are missing from TCRdb's copy, which holds only in-frame ones; the method was immunoSEQ multiplex PCR. The table shows about 160,000 clones, with around 74% occurring only once. The specimen was PBMCs. Every receptor here comes from a female donor in good health and CMV-seronegative.

V usage is TRBV4-2 and J usage is TRBJ1-1; 7 bases agree with TRBD1. The CDR3 covers 14 residues. In germline, CDR1 is LGHNA, CDR2 YNFKEQ. V trimming: 0 bases; J trimming: 6 bases; junction bases outside the gene matches: 4. The DNA for the CDR3 is TGTGCCAGCAGCCAAGATTGGACAGGCGCTGAAGCTTTCTTT. Its protein product is CASSQDWTGAEAFF.

The chain recombines TRBV6-6 with TRBJ2-5, with TRBD2 as a possible D gene (6 bases). CDR3 length: 15 residues. Germline values: CDR1 MNHNY, CDR2 SVGAGI (reference sequence). Trimming left V 7 bases short and J 4 bases short, with 19 bases between. The CDR3 here is CASTHLSGLGETQYF. DNA of the CDR3: TGTGCCAGCACCCACCTTAGCGGCCTCGGAGAGACCCAGTACTTC.

The chain links TRBV2 to TRBJ1-4, with D perhaps matching TRBD1 (6 bases). The CDR3 loop spans 15 amino acids. The V end was cut by 6 bases, the J end by 0 bases, with 11 bases between. The germline V gene encodes CDR1 SNHLY and CDR2 FYNNEI. In nucleotides, the CDR3 is TGTGCCAGCAGCCCCCACAGGGCAACTAATGAAAAACTGTTTTTT. It yields the protein CASSPHRATNEKLFF.

This clone appeared a few times. The chain joins TRBV25-1 to TRBJ2-3; D gene ambiguous. The CDR3 runs to 14 residues. The germline CDR1 and CDR2 sequences are MGHDK and SYGVNS. V was shortened by 3 bases and J by 0 bases, with 7 bases between the two germline ends. In DNA form, the CDR3 reads TGTGCCAGCAGTGACTTGGGCAGCACAGATACGCAGTATTTT. It is translated as CASSDLGSTDTQYF.

The chain carries TRBV5-1 and TRBJ2-7; 13 bases are a match to TRBD2. V was clipped by 0 bases and J by 1 base; unmatched bases: 7. This CDR3 comprises 18 residues. Germline lookup yields CDR1 SGHRS and CDR2 YFSETQ. CDR3 coding DNA: TGCGCCAGCAGCTTGGGACTAGCGGGGGGCTCTCGGTCCTACGAGCAGTACTTC. Translation gives CASSLGLAGGSRSYEQYF.

This clone was found once. The genes are TRBV7-9 and TRBJ1-5; D not certain. The V gene lost 0 bases and the J gene lost 8 bases, with 11 bases spanning the gap. There are 14 residues in the CDR3. CDR1 is SEHNR, CDR2 FQNEAQ, per germline (reference sequence). CDR3 protein: CASSLAPAVKPQHF. The CDR3 DNA sequence: TGTGCCAGCAGCTTAGCGCCCGCGGTGAAGCCCCAGCATTTT. Filled out from reference TRBV7-9 and TRBJ1-5, the complete variable domain reads DTGVSQNPRHKITKRGQNVTFRCDPISEHNRLYWYRQTLGQGPEFLTYFQNEAQLEKSRLLSDRFSAERPKGSFSTLEIQRTEQGDSAMYLCASSLAPAVKPQHFGDGTRLSIL.

The J gene is TRBJ1-1, the V gene TRBV25-1, with TRBD1 identical over 7 bases. V shed 4 bases and J 3 bases; nucleotides not matched to a gene: 2. This CDR3 comprises 13 residues. Germline V CDR1 and CDR2: MGHDK, SYGVNS. CDR3 region: CASSAQGDTEAFF. CDR3 nucleotide sequence: TGTGCCAGCAGTGCTCAGGGGGACACTGAAGCTTTCTTT.

This rearrangement joins TRBV2 to TRBJ2-7, with TRBD2 matching over 9 bases. The CDR3 runs to 15 residues. CDR1 SNHLY and CDR2 FYNNEI come from the germline V gene. Losses at the gene ends were 1 base for V and 4 bases for J; bases not matched to a gene: 5. Here the CDR3 reads CASSEGASGTYEQYF. The DNA for the CDR3 is TGTGCCAGCAGTGAAGGGGCTAGCGGGACTTACGAGCAGTACTTC.

This chain's CDR3 is CSGSTGMNTEAFF. CDR3 sequence (DNA): TGCAGCGGGTCGACAGGGATGAACACTGAAGCTTTCTTT. V usage is TRBV29-1 and J usage is TRBJ1-1, with TRBD1 identical over 7 bases. From germline, CDR1 is SQVTM and CDR2 ANQGSEA. This CDR3 region has 13 residues. J gave up 0 bases and V 7 bases, and 5 bases lay outside the gene matches.

The rearrangement uses TRBV4-1 and TRBJ1-1; D perhaps matches TRBD1 (5 bases). The CDR3 is 12 amino acids. V gave up 5 bases and J gave up 3 bases, with 7 bases separating them. In germline, CDR1 is MGHRA, CDR2 YSYEKL. CDR3 sequence (DNA): TGCGCCAGCAGCTGGGGCGACACTGAAGCTTTCTTT. Its protein product is CASSWGDTEAFF.

The chain has TRBV7-3 and TRBJ1-1, with 8 bases identical to TRBD1. Germline CDR1 is SGHTA and CDR2 is FQGTGA. This CDR3 has 13 amino acids. J lost 6 bases, V lost 5 bases, and 5 bases had no gene match. The CDR3 spells CASSTSTGAEAFF. The CDR3 DNA reads TGTGCCAGCAGCACCTCGACAGGGGCTGAAGCTTTCTTT. The full variable domain, completed using reference TRBV7-3 and TRBJ1-1, is GAGVSQTPSNKVTEKGKYVELRCDPISGHTALYWYRQSLGQGPEFLIYFQGTGAADDSGLPNDRFFAVRPEGSVSTLKIQRTERGDSAVYLCASSTSTGAEAFFGQGTRLTVV.

This clone was seen only a few times. V gene TRBV5-6 combines with J gene TRBJ1-2, with TRBD1 matching 7 bases. The junction had 10 bases not matched to a gene; V was cut back by 5 bases and J by 6 bases. This CDR3 region has 14 residues. Germline V gene lookup returns CDR1 SGHDT and CDR2 YYEEEE. CDR3 amino acids: CASSFGQAWNGYTF. DNA of the CDR3: TGTGCCAGCAGTTTTGGACAGGCCTGGAATGGCTACACCTTC.

This chain links TRBV11-2 with TRBJ1-2; D remains unclear. Germline V lookup: CDR1 SGHAT, CDR2 FQNNGV. CDR3 length: 15 residues. V shed 2 bases and J shed 2 bases, with 12 bases lying between them. CDR3 amino acids: CASSLTTGRNYGYTF. The DNA of the CDR3 is TGTGCCAGCAGCTTAACCACCGGCAGGAACTATGGCTACACCTTC.

The rearrangement uses TRBV15 and TRBJ2-7, with 10 bases that match TRBD2. CDR1 and CDR2 (germline): LNHNV, YYDKDF (reference sequence). The CDR3 sequence is 15 residues long. Losses at the gene ends were 6 bases for V and 7 bases for J; bases not matched to a gene: 12. CDR3 residues: CATRRVTSGIGEQYF. CDR3 nucleotides: TGTGCCACCAGGAGGGTAACTAGCGGGATAGGAGAGCAGTACTTC.

The sample holds a few counts of this clone. This chain links TRBV2 with TRBJ2-7; perhaps TRBD1 as D (6 bases). V was shortened by 9 bases and J by 5 bases, with 17 bases between the two germline ends. The CDR3 is 13 residues long. Germline values: CDR1 SNHLY, CDR2 FYNNEI. The CDR3 reads CASHRAERDEQYF. The CDR3, as DNA: TGTGCCAGTCACAGGGCCGAGAGAGACGAGCAGTACTTC.

The rearrangement joins TRBV10-3 to TRBJ1-1, with D maybe TRBD1 (5 bases). Germline lookup yields CDR1 ENHRY and CDR2 SYGVKD. This CDR3 has 14 residues. The V and J ends lost 8 bases and 0 bases respectively, with 13 bases between them. The DNA of the CDR3 is TGTGCCATCGGAACCAGGACACTGAACACTGAAGCTTTCTTT. It encodes CAIGTRTLNTEAFF.